This T cell receptor (beta chain) appears in the sequencing data of a study of cytomegalovirus exposure and HLA in healthy donors. Study overall: Earlier, roughly 180 million T cells were analyzed, and fewer than 120 million unique TCR beta sequences were found among them. General observations from the study: In a later analysis, compared with equally common non-associated chains, HLA-associated beta chains were more expanded.

As to this clone: Its antigen is not known.

The PCR contained 60 Vbeta and 13 Jbeta primers. Generated by immunoSEQ multiplex PCR, the TCRdb table keeps only in-frame clones and is missing some. The sample has around 150,000 clones, approximately 73% seen once. Each of the donors was a healthy bone marrow donor. No CMV serostatus entry exists for this donor. This CDR3 contains 13 residues. Germline CDR1 reads MNHEY; CDR2 reads SMNVEV (reference sequence). The ends were cut back, 7 bases at V and 5 bases at J, with 13 bases in the middle. The gene calls are TRBV27 and TRBJ2-3; tentative D call: TRBD2 (5 bases). The clonotype was recovered from a human donor in good health. Specimen: PBMCs. The CDR3 reads CASKTIGVDTQYF. The CDR3 DNA reads TGTGCCAGCAAGACAATCGGGGTAGATACGCAGTATTTT.